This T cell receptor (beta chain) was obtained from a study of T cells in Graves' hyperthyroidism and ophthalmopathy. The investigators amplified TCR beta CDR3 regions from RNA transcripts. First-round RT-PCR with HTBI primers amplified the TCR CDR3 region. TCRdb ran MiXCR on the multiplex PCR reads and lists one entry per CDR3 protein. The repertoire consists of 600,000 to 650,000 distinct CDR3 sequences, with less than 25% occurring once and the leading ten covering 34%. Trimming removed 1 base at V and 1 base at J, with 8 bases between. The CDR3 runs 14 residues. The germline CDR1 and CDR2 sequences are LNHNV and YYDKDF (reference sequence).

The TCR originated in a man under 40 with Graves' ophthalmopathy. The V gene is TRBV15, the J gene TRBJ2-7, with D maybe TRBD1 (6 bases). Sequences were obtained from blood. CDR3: CATSRGDTSYEQYF. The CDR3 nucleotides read TGTGCCACCAGCAGAGGGGACACATCCTACGAGCAGTACTTC.